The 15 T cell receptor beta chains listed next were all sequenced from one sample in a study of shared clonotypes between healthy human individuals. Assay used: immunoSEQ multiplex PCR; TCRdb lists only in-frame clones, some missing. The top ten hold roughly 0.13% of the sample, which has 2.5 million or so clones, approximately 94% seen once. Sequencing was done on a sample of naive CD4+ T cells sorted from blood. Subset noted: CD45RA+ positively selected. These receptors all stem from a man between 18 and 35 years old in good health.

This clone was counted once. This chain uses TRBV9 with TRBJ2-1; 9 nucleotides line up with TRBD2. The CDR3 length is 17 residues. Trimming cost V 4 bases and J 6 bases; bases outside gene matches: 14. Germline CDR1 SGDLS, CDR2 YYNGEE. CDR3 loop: CASSSPKSPSGVNEQFF. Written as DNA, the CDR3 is TGTGCCAGCAGCTCCCCCAAGAGTCCTAGCGGGGTCAATGAGCAGTTCTTC.

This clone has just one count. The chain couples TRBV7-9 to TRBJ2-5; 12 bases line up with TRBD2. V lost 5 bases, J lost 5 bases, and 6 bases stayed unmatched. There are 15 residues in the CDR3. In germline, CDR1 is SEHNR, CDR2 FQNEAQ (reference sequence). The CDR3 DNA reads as TGTGCCAGCAGCCCCCGGGGGACTAGCGGGGAGACCCAGTACTTC. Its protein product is CASSPRGTSGETQYF. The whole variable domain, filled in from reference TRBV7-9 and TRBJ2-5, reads DTGVSQNPRHKITKRGQNVTFRCDPISEHNRLYWYRQTLGQGPEFLTYFQNEAQLEKSRLLSDRFSAERPKGSFSTLEIQRTEQGDSAMYLCASSPRGTSGETQYFGPGTRLLVL.

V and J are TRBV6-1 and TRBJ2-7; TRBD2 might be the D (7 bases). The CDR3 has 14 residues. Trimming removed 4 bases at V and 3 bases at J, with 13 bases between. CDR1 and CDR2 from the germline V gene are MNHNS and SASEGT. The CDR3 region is CASSGAGTYYEQYF. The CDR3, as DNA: TGTGCCAGCAGTGGAGCGGGGACATACTACGAGCAGTACTTC.

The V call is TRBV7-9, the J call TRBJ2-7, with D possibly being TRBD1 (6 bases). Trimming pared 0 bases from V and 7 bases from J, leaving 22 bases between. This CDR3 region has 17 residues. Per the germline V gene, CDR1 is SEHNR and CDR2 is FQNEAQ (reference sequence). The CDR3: CASSLALEGGRLGEQYF. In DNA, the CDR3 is TGTGCCAGCAGCTTAGCGTTGGAAGGGGGACGTTTGGGTGAGCAGTACTTC.

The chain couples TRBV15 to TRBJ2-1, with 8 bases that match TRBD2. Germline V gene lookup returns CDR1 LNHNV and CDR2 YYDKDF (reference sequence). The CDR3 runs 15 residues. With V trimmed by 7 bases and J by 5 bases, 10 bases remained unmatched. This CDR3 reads CATTGPGLGHNEQFF. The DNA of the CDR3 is TGTGCCACCACGGGCCCGGGACTAGGTCACAATGAGCAGTTCTTC.

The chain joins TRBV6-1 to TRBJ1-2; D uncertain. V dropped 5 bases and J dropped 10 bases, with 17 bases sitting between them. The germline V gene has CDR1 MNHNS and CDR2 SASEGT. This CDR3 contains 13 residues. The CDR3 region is CASSTGSASTYTF. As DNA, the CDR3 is TGTGCCAGCAGTACCGGAAGTGCTTCGACCTACACCTTC.

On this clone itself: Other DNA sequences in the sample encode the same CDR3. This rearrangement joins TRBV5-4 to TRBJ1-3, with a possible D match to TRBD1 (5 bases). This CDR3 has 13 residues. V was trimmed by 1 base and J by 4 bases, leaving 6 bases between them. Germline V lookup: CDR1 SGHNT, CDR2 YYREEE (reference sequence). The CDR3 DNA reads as TGTGCCAGCAGCTTGTCAGGGGGAAACACCATATATTTT. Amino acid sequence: CASSLSGGNTIYF.

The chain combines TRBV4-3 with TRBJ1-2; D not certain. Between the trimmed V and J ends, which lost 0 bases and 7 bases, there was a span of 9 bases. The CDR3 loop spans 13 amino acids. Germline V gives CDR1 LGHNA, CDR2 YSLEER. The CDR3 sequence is CASSQEMAGGYTF. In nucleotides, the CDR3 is TGCGCCAGCAGCCAAGAGATGGCAGGTGGCTACACCTTC.

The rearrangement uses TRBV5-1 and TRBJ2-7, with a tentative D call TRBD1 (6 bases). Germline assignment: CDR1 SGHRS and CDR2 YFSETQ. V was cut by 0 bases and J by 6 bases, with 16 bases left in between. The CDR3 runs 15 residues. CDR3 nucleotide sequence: TGCGCCAGCAGCTTGGTTGCAGGGGCCCCCGGCGAGCAGTACTTC. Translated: CASSLVAGAPGEQYF.

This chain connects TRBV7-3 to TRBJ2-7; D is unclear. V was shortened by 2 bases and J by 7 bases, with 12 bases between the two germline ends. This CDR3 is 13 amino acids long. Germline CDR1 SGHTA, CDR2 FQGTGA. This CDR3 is CASSLGPRKEQYF. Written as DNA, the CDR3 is TGTGCCAGCAGCTTAGGACCGCGTAAAGAGCAGTACTTC.

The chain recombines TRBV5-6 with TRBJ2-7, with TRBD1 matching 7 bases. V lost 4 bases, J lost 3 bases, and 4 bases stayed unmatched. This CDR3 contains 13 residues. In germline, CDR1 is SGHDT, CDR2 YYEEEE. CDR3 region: CASSPYRGYEQYF. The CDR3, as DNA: TGTGCCAGCAGCCCTTACAGGGGCTACGAGCAGTACTTC.

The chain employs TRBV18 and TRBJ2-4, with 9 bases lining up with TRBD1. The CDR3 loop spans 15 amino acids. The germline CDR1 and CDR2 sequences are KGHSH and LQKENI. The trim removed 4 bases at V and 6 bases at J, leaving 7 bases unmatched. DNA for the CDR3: TGTGCCAGCTCACGACCCGGGACAGGGCTAAACATTCAGTACTTC. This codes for CASSRPGTGLNIQYF.

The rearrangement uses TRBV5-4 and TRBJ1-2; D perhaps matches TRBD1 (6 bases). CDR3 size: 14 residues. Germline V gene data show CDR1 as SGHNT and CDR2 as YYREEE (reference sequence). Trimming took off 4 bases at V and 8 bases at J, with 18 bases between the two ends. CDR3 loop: CASSTLGGAGGYTF. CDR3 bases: TGTGCCAGCAGCACTCTTGGGGGGGCGGGAGGCTACACCTTC.

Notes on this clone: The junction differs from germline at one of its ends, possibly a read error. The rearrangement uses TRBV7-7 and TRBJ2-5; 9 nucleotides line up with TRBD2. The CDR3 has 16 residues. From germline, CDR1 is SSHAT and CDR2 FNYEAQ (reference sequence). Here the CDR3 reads CASSPSTGGGAGTQYF. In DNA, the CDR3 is TGTGCTAGCAGCCCCTCGACAGGCGGGGGGGCCGGGACCCAGTACTTC. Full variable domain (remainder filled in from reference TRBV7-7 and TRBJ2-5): GAGVSQSPRYKVTKRGQDVTLRCDPISSHATLYWYQQALGQGPEFLTYFNYEAQPDKSGLPSDRFSAERPEGSISTLTIQRTEQRDSAMYRCASSPSTGGGAGTQYFGPGTRLLVL.

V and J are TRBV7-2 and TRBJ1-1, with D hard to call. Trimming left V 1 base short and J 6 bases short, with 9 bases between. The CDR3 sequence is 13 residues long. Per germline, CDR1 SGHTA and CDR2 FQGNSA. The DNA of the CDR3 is TGTGCCAGCAGCTTAGGGATTTATGCTGAAGCTTTCTTT. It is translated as CASSLGIYAEAFF.